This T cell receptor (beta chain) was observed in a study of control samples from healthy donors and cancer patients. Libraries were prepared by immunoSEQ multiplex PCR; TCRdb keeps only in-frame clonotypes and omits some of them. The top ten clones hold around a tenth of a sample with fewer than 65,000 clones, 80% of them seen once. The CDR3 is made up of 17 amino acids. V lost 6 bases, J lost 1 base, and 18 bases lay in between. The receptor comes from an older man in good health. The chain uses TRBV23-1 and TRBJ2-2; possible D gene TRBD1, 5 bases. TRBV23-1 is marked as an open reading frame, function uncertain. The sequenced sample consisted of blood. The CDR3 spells CASRYIRVIRNTGELFF. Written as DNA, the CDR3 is TGCGCCAGCAGGTATATCAGGGTCATCAGGAACACCGGGGAGCTGTTTTTT.